This T cell receptor (beta chain) was sequenced in a study of blood T cell repertoires in COVID-19. Study context: From the United States, Italy and Spain came samples of acute and convalescent COVID-19. Nucleic acid was either cDNA or gDNA, and it came from T cells, B-cell-depleted T cells, or PBMCs.

In the original processing: Scientists estimated how many nucleated cells there were by amplifying reference gene primers. The method was immunoSEQ multiplex PCR; TCRdb's version includes in-frame clones alone and lacks a portion of them. V and J calls and clone size are given by that table; D and trimming were obtained from the DNA. The repertoire consists of 60,000 or so clones, with about 83% occurring once and the leading ten covering about 25%. This clone was picked up one time. The receptor's source is a human donor in a cohort sampled during active COVID-19. Sequencing used peripheral blood.

The DNA for the CDR3 is TGTGCCAGCAGCCAAGGACAGGGGAACTCCTACAATGAGCAGTTCTTC. It encodes CASSQGQGNSYNEQFF. The gene calls are TRBV4-2 and TRBJ2-1; TRBD1 matches 8 bases. The CDR3 runs 16 residues. Looked up from germline, CDR1 is LGHNA and CDR2 is YNFKEQ. Trimming at V came to 1 base and at J to 0 bases, leaving 2 bases not matched to a gene.